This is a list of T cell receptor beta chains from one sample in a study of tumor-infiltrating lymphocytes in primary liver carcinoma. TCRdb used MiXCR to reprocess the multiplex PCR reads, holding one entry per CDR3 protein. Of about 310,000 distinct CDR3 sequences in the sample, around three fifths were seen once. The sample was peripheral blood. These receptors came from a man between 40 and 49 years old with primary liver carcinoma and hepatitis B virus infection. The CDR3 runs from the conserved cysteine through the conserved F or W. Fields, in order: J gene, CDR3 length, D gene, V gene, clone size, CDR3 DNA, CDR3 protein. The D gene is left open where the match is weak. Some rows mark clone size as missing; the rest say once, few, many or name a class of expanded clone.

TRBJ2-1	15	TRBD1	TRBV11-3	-	TGTGCCAGCAGCTTGTCAGGGGGCGCCTACAATGACCAGTTCTTC	CASSLSGGAYNDQFF
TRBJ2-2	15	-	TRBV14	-	TGTGCCAGCAGCCAAGCAGGGAGGAACACCGGGGAGCTGTTTTTT	CASSQAGRNTGELFF
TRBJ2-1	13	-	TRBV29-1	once	TGCAGCGTTGCTACTCACTTCTACAATGAGCAGTTCTTC	CSVATHFYNEQFF
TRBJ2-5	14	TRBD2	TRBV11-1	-	TGTGCCAGCAGCAAGCGGGAGGGCTGTGAGACCCAGTACTTC	CASSKREGCETQYF
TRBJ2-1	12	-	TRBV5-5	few	TGTGCCTGCAGCTTGGTCCTCAATGAGCAGCTCTTC	CACSLVLNEQLF
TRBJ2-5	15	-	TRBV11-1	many	TGTGCCAGCAGCCTGGGACCGTCGAAGGGGGAGACCCAGTACTTC	CASSLGPSKGETQYF
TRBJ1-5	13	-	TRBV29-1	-	TGCAGCGTTGTGACAATCAGCAGTCAGCCCCAGCATTTT	CSVVTISSQPQHF
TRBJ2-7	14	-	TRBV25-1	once	TGTGCCAGCAGTGCCTCTAGCGCGACCTACGAGCAGTACTTC	CASSASSATYEQYF
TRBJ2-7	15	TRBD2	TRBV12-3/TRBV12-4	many	TGTGCCAGCAGTTTAATAGCGGGAGGCACCTACGAGCAGTACTTC	CASSLIAGGTYEQYF
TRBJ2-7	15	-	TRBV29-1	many	TGCAGCGTTGAAGATCCGCGGGGCCCCTGGAGGGAGCAGTACTTC	CSVEDPRGPWREQYF
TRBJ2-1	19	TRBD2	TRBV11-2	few	TGTGCCAGCAGCTTAGCCACCCTCTGGACTAGCGGGAGCAACTCTGAGCAGTTCTTC	CASSLATLWTSGSNSEQFF
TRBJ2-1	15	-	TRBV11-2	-	TGTGCCAGCAGGAGGGGGGGGGGCGATTACAATGAGCAGTTCTTC	CASRRGGGDYNEQFF
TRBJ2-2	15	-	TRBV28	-	TGTGCCAGCGGAATGTTCAGGGCTAACACCGGGGAGCTGTTTTTT	CASGMFRANTGELFF
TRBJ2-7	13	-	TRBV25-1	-	TGTGCCAGCAGTGAACCGGGATTCTACGAGCAGTACTTC	CASSEPGFYEQYF
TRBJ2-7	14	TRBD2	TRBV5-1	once	TGCGCCAGCAGCGACGGGACTAGCGTGGGCGAGCAGTACTTC	CASSDGTSVGEQYF
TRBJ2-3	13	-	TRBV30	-	TGTGCCTGGGTCCCTGGGGAGGCAGATACGCAGTATTTT	CAWVPGEADTQYF
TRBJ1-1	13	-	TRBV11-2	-	TGTGCCAGCAGCTTAGAAGGCCCAATTCAGGCTTTCTTT	CASSLEGPIQAFF
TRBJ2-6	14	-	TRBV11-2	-	TGCGCCAGTAGCTTAGGCACCGGGGCCAGCGTCCTGACTTTC	CASSLGTGASVLTF
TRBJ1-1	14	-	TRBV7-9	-	TGTGCCAGCAGCTTAAGGCGGGGGGACACTGAAGCTTTCTTT	CASSLRRGDTEAFF
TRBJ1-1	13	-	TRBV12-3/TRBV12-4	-	TGTGCCAGCATTTTAATGCAAAACACTGAAGCTTTCTTT	CASILMQNTEAFF
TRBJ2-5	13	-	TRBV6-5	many	TGTGCCAGCAGTTACGGGGGGCAAGAGACCCAGTACTTC	CASSYGGQETQYF
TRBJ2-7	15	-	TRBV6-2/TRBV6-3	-	TGTGCCAGAGGATTACTCGGACTGAATCCCCAGGAACAGTACTTC	CARGLLGLNPQEQYF
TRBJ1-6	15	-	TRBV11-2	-	TGTGCCAGCGGCCAAGGGGTGTTCGCCAGCTCACCCCTCCACTTT	CASGQGVFASSPLHF
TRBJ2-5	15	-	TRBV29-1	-	TGCAGCGTTGAAGACGGGATAGGGGCAAATGGTGCCCAGTACTTC	CSVEDGIGANGAQYF
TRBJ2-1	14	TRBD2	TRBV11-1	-	TGTGCCAGCAGCATAGCGGGAGCGGATAATGAGCAGTTCTTC	CASSIAGADNEQFF
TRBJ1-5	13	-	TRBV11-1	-	TGTGCCATCAGCACCACAAACAATCAGCCCCAGCATTTT	CAISTTNNQPQHF
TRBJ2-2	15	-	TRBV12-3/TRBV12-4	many	TGTGCCAGCAGTTTTCGCCTAATGAGCACCGGGGAGCTGTTTTTT	CASSFRLMSTGELFF
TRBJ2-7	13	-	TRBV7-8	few	TGTGCCAGCAGCCCGGACGGCTCCTACGAGCAGTACTTC	CASSPDGSYEQYF
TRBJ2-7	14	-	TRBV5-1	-	TGCGCCAGCAGCCACACTACGAGCTCCTACGAGCAGTACTTC	CASSHTTSSYEQYF
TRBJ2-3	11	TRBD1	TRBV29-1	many	TGCAGCGGGACACAGGGGGATACGCAGTATTTT	CSGTQGDTQYF
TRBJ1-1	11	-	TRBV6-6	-	TGTGCCATCAGCCCAGAGCCTGAAGCTTTCTTT	CAISPEPEAFF
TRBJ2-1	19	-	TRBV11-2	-	TGTGCCAGCAGCTTAGATACGAGTAGAGCGTCAAGCTCCTACAATGAGCAGTTCTTC	CASSLDTSRASSSYNEQFF
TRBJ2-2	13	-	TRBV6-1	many	TGTGCCATCGACGGACCGGGGGCCGGGGAGCTGTTTTTT	CAIDGPGAGELFF
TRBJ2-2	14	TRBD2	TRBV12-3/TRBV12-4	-	TGTGCCAGCTGTTTAACGGGCGGGGGCGGGGAGCTGTTTTTT	CASCLTGGGGELFF
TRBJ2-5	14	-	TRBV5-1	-	TGCGCCAGCAGCCGACAGGGAGGCCAAGAGACCCAGTACTTC	CASSRQGGQETQYF
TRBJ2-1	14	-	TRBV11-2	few	TGTGCCAGCAGCTTATTGTCCGCGGGGAGTGAGCAGTTCTTC	CASSLLSAGSEQFF
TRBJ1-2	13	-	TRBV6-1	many	TGTGCCAGCCTTTGGCAGGGTAGGATGGGCTACACCTTC	CASLWQGRMGYTF
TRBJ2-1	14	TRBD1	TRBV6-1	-	TGTGCCAACAAAACAGGGGACGCCTACAATGAGCAGTTCTTC	CANKTGDAYNEQFF
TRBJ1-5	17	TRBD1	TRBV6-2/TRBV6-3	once	TGTGCCAGCAGTTACAAGACAGGGGATTGGGCCAATCAGCCCCAGCATTTT	CASSYKTGDWANQPQHF
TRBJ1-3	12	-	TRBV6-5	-	TGTTCTTCTCGGTTACAGGGAAACACCATATATTTT	CSSRLQGNTIYF
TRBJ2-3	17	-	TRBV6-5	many	TGTGCCAGCAGTTACGGGTCTAGCCTAACCTCCCAAGATACGCAGTATTTT	CASSYGSSLTSQDTQYF
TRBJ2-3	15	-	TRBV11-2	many	TGTGCCAGCAGCTTAGCAAGCAGTTACACAGATACGCAGTATTTT	CASSLASSYTDTQYF
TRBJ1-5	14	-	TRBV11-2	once	TGTGCCAGCAGCTTAGACAGGGAGATCGATACGCAGCATTTT	CASSLDREIDTQHF
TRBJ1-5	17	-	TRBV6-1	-	TGTGCCAGCAGTGAAGCGCCCGGGCGAAATAGCAATCAGCCCCAGCATTTT	CASSEAPGRNSNQPQHF
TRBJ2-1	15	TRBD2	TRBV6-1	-	TGTGCCAGCACTGTAACTAGCGGCACCTACAATGAGCATTTCTTC	CASTVTSGTYNEHFF
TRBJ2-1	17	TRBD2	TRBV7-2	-	TGTGCCAGCAGCCTGACTAGCGGGAGGGCCTTGGGTGTTGAGCAGTTCTTC	CASSLTSGRALGVEQFF
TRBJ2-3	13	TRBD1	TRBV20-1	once	TGCAGTGCTAGAGATCGTAGGGGGCTTACGCAGTATTTT	CSARDRRGLTQYF
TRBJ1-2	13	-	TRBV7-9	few	TGTGCCAGCAGCCCCACAAGGGATGGTGGCTACACCTTC	CASSPTRDGGYTF
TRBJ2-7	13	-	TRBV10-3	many	TGTGCCATCAGTACATCGACCTCCTACGAGCAGTACTTC	CAISTSTSYEQYF
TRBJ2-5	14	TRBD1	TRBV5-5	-	TGTGTCAGCAGCCCACAGGGGGCAGGAGAGACCCAGTACTTT	CVSSPQGAGETQYF
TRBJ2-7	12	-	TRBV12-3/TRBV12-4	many	TGTGCCAGCGGGCAGCAAACCTACGAGCAGTACTTC	CASGQQTYEQYF
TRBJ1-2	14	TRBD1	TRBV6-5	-	TGTGTCAGCAGCCAGGGACAGCATAACTATGGCTACACCTTC	CVSSQGQHNYGYTF
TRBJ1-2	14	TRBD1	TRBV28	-	TGTGCCAGCAGTCTCACAGGGGGCTTGGCTGGCTACACCTTC	CASSLTGGLAGYTF